This entry lists 5 T cell receptor beta chains sequenced from one sample in a study of OX40 agonist ivuxolimab in advanced cancers. Produced via immunoSEQ multiplex PCR; TCRdb's table is partial and in-frame only. The sample comprises about 120,000 clones, approximately 89% of which are singletons, and about 0.25% rests with the top ten. This material consisted of CD4+ or CD8+ T cells sorted from blood, taken in a trial of the OX40 agonist ivuxolimab. Receptors originate from an adult with an advanced solid tumor such as melanoma, head and neck, liver or kidney cancer.

V usage is TRBV30 and J usage is TRBJ2-3; 8 bases are a match to TRBD1. Germline V gene data show CDR1 as GTSNPN and CDR2 as SVGIG (reference sequence). The J segment lost 7 bases and the V segment lost 4 bases, leaving 10 bases of the junction unmatched. The CDR3 contains 14 residues. The CDR3 loop is CAWIPTDRVNTQYF. The CDR3 DNA is TGTGCCTGGATCCCCACGGACAGGGTAAATACGCAGTATTTT.

The rearrangement uses TRBV19 and TRBJ2-7, with 10 positions matching TRBD1. This CDR3 spans 17 amino acids. V shed 5 bases, J shed 2 bases, and the junction held 12 bases outside the gene matches. Per the germline V gene, CDR1 is LNHDA and CDR2 is SQIVND (reference sequence). The CDR3 reads CASSLFYGTGEAYEQYF. DNA of the CDR3: TGTGCCAGTAGTCTCTTTTACGGGACAGGGGAGGCCTACGAGCAGTACTTC.

V gene TRBV30 combines with J gene TRBJ1-2; D is ambiguous. Trimming took 2 bases from V and 7 from J, leaving 8 bases between them. Germline loops: CDR1 GTSNPN, CDR2 SVGIG (reference sequence). CDR3 length equals 11 residues. CDR3 region: CAWSRTTGYTF. The CDR3 nucleotides read TGTGCCTGGAGTCGCACGACTGGCTACACCTTC.

The genes are TRBV30 and TRBJ2-5; TRBD2 might be the D (5 bases). Deletions cut 4 bases from V and 5 bases from J, with 8 bases between. The CDR3 has 11 residues. Germline values: CDR1 GTSNPN, CDR2 SVGIG (reference sequence). The CDR3 bases are TGTGCCTGGAAGCGGTTGGAGACCCAGTACTTC. Translation gives CAWKRLETQYF.

This clone turned up a few times. CDR3 amino acids: CASSEGQGSGNTIYF. The CDR3, as DNA: TGTGCCAGCAGCGAGGGACAGGGGTCCGGAAACACCATATATTTT. This chain connects TRBV9 to TRBJ1-3; 10 nucleotides match TRBD1. The junction had 4 bases not matched to a gene; V was cut back by 3 bases and J by 4 bases. Germline V gene sequence: CDR1 SGDLS, CDR2 YYNGEE. The CDR3 runs to 15 residues.